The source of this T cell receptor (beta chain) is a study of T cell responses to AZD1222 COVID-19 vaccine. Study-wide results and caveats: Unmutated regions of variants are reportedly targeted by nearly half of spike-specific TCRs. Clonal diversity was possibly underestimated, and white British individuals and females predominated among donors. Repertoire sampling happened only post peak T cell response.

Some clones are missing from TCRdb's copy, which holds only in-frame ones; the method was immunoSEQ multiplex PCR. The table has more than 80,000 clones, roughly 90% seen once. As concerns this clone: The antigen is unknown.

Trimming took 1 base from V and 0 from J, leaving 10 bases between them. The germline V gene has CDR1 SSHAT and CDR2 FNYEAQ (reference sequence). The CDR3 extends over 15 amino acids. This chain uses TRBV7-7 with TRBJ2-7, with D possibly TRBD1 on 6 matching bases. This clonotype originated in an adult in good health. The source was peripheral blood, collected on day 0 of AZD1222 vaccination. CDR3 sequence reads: CASSLGQGSSYEQYF. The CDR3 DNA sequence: TGTGCCAGCAGCTTAGGTCAGGGGAGCTCCTACGAGCAGTACTTC.